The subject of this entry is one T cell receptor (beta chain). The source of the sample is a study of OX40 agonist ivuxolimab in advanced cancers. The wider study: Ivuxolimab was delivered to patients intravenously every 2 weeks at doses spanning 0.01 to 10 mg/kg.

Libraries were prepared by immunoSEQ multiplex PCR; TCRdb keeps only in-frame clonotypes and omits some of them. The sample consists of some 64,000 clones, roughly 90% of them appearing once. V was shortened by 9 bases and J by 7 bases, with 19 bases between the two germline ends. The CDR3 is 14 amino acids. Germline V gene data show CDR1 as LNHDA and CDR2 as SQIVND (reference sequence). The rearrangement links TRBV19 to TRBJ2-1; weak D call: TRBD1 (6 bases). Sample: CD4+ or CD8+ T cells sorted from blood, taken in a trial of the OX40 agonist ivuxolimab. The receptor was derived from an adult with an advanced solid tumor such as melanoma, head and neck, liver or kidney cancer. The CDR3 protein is CASRNLGQLNEQFF. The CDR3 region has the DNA TGTGCCAGCCGAAACCTTGGACAGCTAAATGAGCAGTTCTTC.